Below, 12 T cell receptor beta chains from the same sample are listed, as sequenced in a study of shared clonotypes between healthy human individuals. The data were produced by immunoSEQ multiplex PCR, yet TCRdb's version contains in-frame clones alone and is incomplete. This table holds around 2.1 million clones, almost 96% found once. Sequenced material: naive CD4+ T cells sorted from blood. Subset of the sample: CD45RA+ positively selected. Every receptor here comes from a man aged 18 to 29 in good health.

In DNA, the CDR3 is TGTGCCAGCAGCCCCGACGGGCTAGCGGCGAACACCGGGGAGCTGTTTTTT. This encodes CASSPDGLAANTGELFF. V usage is TRBV7-2 and J usage is TRBJ2-2, with TRBD2 identical over 7 bases. Germline values: CDR1 SGHTA, CDR2 FQGNSA. The CDR3 is 17 residues long. The V gene end was trimmed by 5 bases and the J gene end by 0 bases; junction bases not matched to a gene: 9.

The chain carries TRBV11-2 and TRBJ2-7; D not certain. V was cut by 3 bases and J by 4 bases, with 16 bases left in between. Per the germline V gene, CDR1 is SGHAT and CDR2 is FQNNGV. The CDR3 has 15 residues. The CDR3 region has the DNA TGTGCCAGCAGCTTCCGAGATACGAAGGTATACGAGCAGTACTTC. This codes for CASSFRDTKVYEQYF. The whole variable domain, filled in from reference TRBV11-2 and TRBJ2-7, reads EAGVAQSPRYKIIEKRQSVAFWCNPISGHATLYWYQQILGQGPKLLIQFQNNGVVDDSQLPKDRFSAERLKGVDSTLKIQPAKLEDSAVYLCASSFRDTKVYEQYFGPGTRLTVT.

Note on this clone: Other DNA sequences from this sample encode an identical CDR3 as well. The chain carries TRBV5-1 and TRBJ2-5, with a tentative D call TRBD1 (5 bases). The V and J ends lost 0 bases and 1 base respectively, with 7 bases between them. The CDR3 is 14 residues long. CDR1 is SGHRS and CDR2 is YFSETQ in the germline V gene. The CDR3 sequence is CASSLAGPQETQYF. The CDR3 DNA sequence: TGCGCCAGCAGCTTGGCAGGGCCCCAAGAGACCCAGTACTTC.

The chain combines TRBV4-3 with TRBJ1-6, with a tentative D call TRBD1 (6 bases). This CDR3 spans 16 amino acids. V was clipped by 4 bases and J by 7 bases, with 17 bases between them. Germline assignment: CDR1 LGHNA and CDR2 YSLEER. Here the CDR3 DNA reads TGCGCCAGCAGCCTTCTAAGGGGGTTGGGGAATTCACCCCTCCACTTT. This translates into CASSLLRGLGNSPLHF.

The table lists this clone with a count of one. The chain employs TRBV5-6 and TRBJ1-2, with D possibly TRBD1 on 5 matching bases. CDR1 is SGHDT and CDR2 is YYEEEE in the germline V gene. Trimming took 0 bases from V and 8 from J, leaving 14 bases between them. The CDR3 has 14 amino acids. The DNA for the CDR3 is TGTGCCAGCAGCTTGGGGTGGGAGGGGCACGGCTACACCTTC. This translates into CASSLGWEGHGYTF.

This clone is a singleton in its sample. CDR3 DNA sequence: TGTGCCAGCAGTTACTCCCTGACAGGCGGGTATGGCTACACCTTC. This encodes CASSYSLTGGYGYTF. The rearrangement uses TRBV6-5 and TRBJ1-2; a weak D match, TRBD1 (6 bases). Trimming removed 0 bases from V and 5 bases from J, with 13 bases in between. Germline V gene lookup returns CDR1 MNHEY and CDR2 SVGAGI. The length of the CDR3 is 15 residues.

V is TRBV5-6 and J is TRBJ2-6; D may be TRBD1 (6 bases). V was clipped by 4 bases and J by 2 bases, with 7 bases between them. Per the germline V gene, CDR1 is SGHDT and CDR2 is YYEEEE. The CDR3 is made up of 14 amino acids. CDR3 coding DNA: TGTGCCAGCAGCCACAGGGCTGGGGCCAACGTCCTGACTTTC. It is translated as CASSHRAGANVLTF. Using reference TRBV5-6 and TRBJ2-6 for the parts outside the CDR3, the full variable domain is DAGVTQSPTHLIKTRGQQVTLRCSPKSGHDTVSWYQQALGQGPQFIFQYYEEEERQRGNFPDRFSGHQFPNYSSELNVNALLLGDSALYLCASSHRAGANVLTFGAGSRLTVL.

The V gene is TRBV9, the J gene TRBJ1-1; D is ambiguous. CDR1 and CDR2 (germline): SGDLS, YYNGEE. CDR3 length equals 13 residues. Deletions cut 3 bases from V and 0 bases from J, with 6 bases between. DNA for the CDR3: TGTGCCAGCAGCGGGTCGATGAACACTGAAGCTTTCTTT. It encodes CASSGSMNTEAFF.

V usage is TRBV6-6 and J usage is TRBJ2-1, with a tentative D call TRBD2 (6 bases). Trimming stripped 2 bases from V and 3 bases from J, with 14 bases between. Looked up from germline, CDR1 is MNHNY and CDR2 is SVGAGI (reference sequence). The CDR3 runs 16 residues. CDR3 in DNA: TGTGCCAGCAGTTACCCGGAGGGCCGGATCTACAATGAGCAGTTCTTC. The encoded protein is CASSYPEGRIYNEQFF.

The V call is TRBV21-1, the J call TRBJ2-1. TRBV21-1 is labeled a pseudogene. The CDR3 totals 15 residues. The CDR3 reads CASSFTDTMVDEQFF. As DNA, the CDR3 is TGTGCCAGCAGCTTTACGGATACCATGGTCGATGAGCAGTTCTTC.

V is TRBV9 and J is TRBJ2-1; possibly TRBD2 for D (6 bases). The V end was cut by 0 bases, the J end by 4 bases, with 14 bases between. CDR3 size: 16 residues. Germline lookup yields CDR1 SGDLS and CDR2 YYNGEE. CDR3 coding DNA: TGTGCCAGCAGCGTAGTCGGGGGAGTCCCTTACAATGAGCAGTTCTTC. Translation gives CASSVVGGVPYNEQFF.

The V and J genes are TRBV9 and TRBJ2-7; D is possibly TRBD1 (6 bases). Trimming shortened V by 2 bases and J by 4 bases, and 16 bases separated the two germline ends. The CDR3 loop spans 15 amino acids. Germline-derived CDR1 and CDR2 are SGDLS and YYNGEE. This CDR3 reads CASSVSPGQKYEQYF. The CDR3 coding sequence is TGTGCCAGCAGCGTCTCCCCAGGACAGAAATACGAGCAGTACTTC.